This T cell receptor beta chain was documented in a study of PD-1 blockade in classical Hodgkin lymphoma. About the research overall: Patients were given intravenous nivolumab, 3 mg/kg, every 2 weeks.

TCRdb's table, derived via immunoSEQ multiplex PCR, lists solely in-frame clones and lacks some. The table includes about 99,000 clones, 75% to 85% detected once. Autologous stem cell transplantation was followed by relapse in every patient, and brentuximab vedotin exposure varied. Complete response, partial response or progressive disease constituted the best responses recorded. Study results and caveats: Lower baseline TCR diversity was reported for newly diagnosed patients than for healthy donors. The diversity seen at baseline in complete responders resembled that of newly diagnosed patients.

Concerning this clone itself: Its antigen is still unknown.

Source: peripheral blood mononuclear cells (PBMCs), taken before the second cycle of nivolumab. This sequence was found in a human donor with classical Hodgkin lymphoma.

The DNA of the CDR3 is TGTGCCAGCAGCTGGACAGCACTGAACACCGGGGAGCTGTTTTTT. Amino acids: CASSWTALNTGELFF. The chain has TRBV5-6 and TRBJ2-2; maybe TRBD1 (6 bases). The CDR3 spans 15 residues. Germline values: CDR1 SGHDT, CDR2 YYEEEE. V lost 3 bases and J lost 1, with 10 bases in between.